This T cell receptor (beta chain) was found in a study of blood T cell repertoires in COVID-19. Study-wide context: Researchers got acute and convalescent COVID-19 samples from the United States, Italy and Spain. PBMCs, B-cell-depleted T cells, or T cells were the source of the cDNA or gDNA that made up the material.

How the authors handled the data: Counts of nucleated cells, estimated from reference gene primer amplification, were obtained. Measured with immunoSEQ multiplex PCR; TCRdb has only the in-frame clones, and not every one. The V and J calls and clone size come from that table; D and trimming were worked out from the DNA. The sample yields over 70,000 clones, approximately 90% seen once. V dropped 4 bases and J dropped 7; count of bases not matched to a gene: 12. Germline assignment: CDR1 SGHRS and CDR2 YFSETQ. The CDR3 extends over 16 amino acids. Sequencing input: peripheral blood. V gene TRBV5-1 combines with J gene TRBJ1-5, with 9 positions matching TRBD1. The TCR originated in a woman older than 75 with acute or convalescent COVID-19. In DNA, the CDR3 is TGCGCCAGCAGCCCAGAAACAGGGGGCCCCGGCCAGCCCCAGCATTTT. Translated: CASSPETGGPGQPQHF.